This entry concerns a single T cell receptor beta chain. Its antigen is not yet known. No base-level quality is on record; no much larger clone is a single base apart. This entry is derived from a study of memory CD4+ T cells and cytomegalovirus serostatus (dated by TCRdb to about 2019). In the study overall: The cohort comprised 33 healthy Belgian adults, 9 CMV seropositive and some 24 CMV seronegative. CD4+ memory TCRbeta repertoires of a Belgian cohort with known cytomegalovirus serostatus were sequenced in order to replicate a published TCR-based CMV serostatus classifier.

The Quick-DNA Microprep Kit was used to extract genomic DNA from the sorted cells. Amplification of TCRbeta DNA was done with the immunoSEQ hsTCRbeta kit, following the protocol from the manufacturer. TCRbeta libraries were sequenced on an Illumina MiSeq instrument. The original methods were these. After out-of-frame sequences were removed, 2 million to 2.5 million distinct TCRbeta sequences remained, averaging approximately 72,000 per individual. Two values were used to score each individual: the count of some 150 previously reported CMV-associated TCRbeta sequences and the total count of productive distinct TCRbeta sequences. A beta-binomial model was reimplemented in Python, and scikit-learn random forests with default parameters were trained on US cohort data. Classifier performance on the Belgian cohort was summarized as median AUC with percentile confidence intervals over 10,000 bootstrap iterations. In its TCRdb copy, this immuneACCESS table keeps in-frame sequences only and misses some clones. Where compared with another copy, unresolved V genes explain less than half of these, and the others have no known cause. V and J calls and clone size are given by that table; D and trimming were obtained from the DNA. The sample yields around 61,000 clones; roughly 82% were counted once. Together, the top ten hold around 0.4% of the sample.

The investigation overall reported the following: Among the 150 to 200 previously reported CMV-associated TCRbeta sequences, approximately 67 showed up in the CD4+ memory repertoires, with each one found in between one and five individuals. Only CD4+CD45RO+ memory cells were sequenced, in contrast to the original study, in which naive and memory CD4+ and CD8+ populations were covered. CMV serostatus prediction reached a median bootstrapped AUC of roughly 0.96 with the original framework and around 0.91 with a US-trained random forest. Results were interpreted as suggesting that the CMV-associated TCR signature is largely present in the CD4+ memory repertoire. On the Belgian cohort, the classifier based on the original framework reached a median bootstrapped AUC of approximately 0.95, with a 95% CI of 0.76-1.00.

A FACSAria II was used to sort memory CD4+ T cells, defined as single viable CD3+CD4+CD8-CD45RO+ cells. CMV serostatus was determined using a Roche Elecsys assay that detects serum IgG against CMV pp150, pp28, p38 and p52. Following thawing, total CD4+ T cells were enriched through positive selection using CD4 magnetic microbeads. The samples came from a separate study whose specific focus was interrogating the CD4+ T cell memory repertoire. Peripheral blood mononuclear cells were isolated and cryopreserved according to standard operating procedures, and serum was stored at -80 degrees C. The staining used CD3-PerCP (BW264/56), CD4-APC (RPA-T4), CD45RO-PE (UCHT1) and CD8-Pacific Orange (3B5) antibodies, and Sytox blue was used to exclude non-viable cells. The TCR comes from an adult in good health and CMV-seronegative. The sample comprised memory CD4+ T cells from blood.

In nucleotides, the sequence is TGCAGCTGGGGACAGGGTGGAAACACCATATATTTT. Its protein product is CSWGQGGNTIYF. The chain links TRBV29-1 with TRBJ1-3; 9 central bases correspond to TRBD1. Trimming takes 8 bases off V and 3 bases off J; junction bases not matched to a gene: 2. CDR3 length: 12 amino acids, cysteine to phenylalanine. Kept here is only the CDR3 DNA, which spans 36 bases and is read in frame from base 1. Based on the germline V gene, the CDR1 and CDR2 sequences are SQVTM and ANQGSEA.